These 20 T cell receptor beta chains share one sample of origin, sequenced in a study of T cell responses to AZD1222 COVID-19 vaccine. Clones were sequenced by immunoSEQ multiplex PCR, and TCRdb holds only the in-frame ones, with some missing. Among fewer than 150,000 clones listed, about 85% were seen once. Material: peripheral blood, obtained on day 0 of AZD1222 vaccination. Receptors were obtained from an adult in good health.

CDR3: CASTSRNREEAFF. Here the CDR3 DNA reads TGTGCCAGCACCTCGCGAAACCGGGAAGAAGCTTTCTTT. The chain couples TRBV7-2 to TRBJ1-1; D ambiguous. The germline gives CDR1 SGHTA, CDR2 FQGNSA. The CDR3 covers 13 residues. The V and J ends lost 7 bases and 8 bases respectively, with 17 bases between them.

V and J are TRBV29-1 and TRBJ2-7; no definite D call. Germline CDR1 and CDR2: SQVTM and ANQGSEA. V was clipped by 4 bases and J by 3 bases, with 10 bases between them. The CDR3 has 12 residues. This CDR3 is CSVGPASYEQYF. In DNA form, the CDR3 reads TGCAGCGTTGGTCCGGCTAGCTACGAGCAGTACTTC.

The chain combines TRBV7-2 with TRBJ1-2; D is perhaps TRBD1 (5 bases). Germline CDR1 is SGHTA and CDR2 is FQGNSA. V was pared by 5 bases and J by 3 bases, with 16 bases between. There are 15 residues in the CDR3. CDR3 loop: CASSLQSGPDYGYTF. The CDR3 DNA reads as TGTGCCAGCAGCCTGCAATCAGGGCCCGACTATGGCTACACCTTC.

This clone was detected only a few times. This chain links TRBV24-1 with TRBJ1-2; the match to TRBD1 covers 9 bases. With 4 bases clipped from V and 7 bases from J, the junction kept 9 bases outside the gene matches. Germline V gene data show CDR1 as KGHDR and CDR2 as SFDVKD. The CDR3 length is 15 residues. Here the CDR3 DNA reads TGTGCCACCAGTGAGCGGACAGGGGAGGTTGGTGGCTACACCTTC. It translates to CATSERTGEVGGYTF.

This clone was seen a handful of times. This rearrangement joins TRBV24-1 to TRBJ2-7, with TRBD1 matching over 7 bases. Trimming removed 5 bases from V and 3 bases from J; junction bases left unmatched: 9. CDR3 length: 15 residues. CDR1 is KGHDR, CDR2 SFDVKD, per germline. Written as DNA, the CDR3 is TGTGCCACCAGTGTCCCGCGAGGGACAGACTACGAGCAGTACTTC. Its translation is CATSVPRGTDYEQYF.

The CDR3 loop is CASRLGGGLGNTTGELFF. The CDR3 DNA reads as TGTGCAAGTCGCTTAGGGGGAGGACTAGGCAATACCACCGGGGAGCTGTTTTTT. The chain has TRBV12-2 and TRBJ2-2; the table's D gene call, TRBD2, was not cross checked with the DNA. TRBV12-2 is a listed pseudogene. The CDR3 is made up of 18 amino acids.

This sequence joins TRBV18 and TRBJ2-3; D call uncertain. V lost 0 bases, J lost 2 bases, and 6 bases lay in between. The CDR3 sequence is 14 residues long. Looked up from germline, CDR1 is KGHSH and CDR2 is LQKENI. The CDR3 DNA is TGTGCCAGCTCACCACCAGTATACACAGATACGCAGTATTTT. Protein sequence: CASSPPVYTDTQYF.

V gene TRBV6-5 combines with J gene TRBJ1-2; tentatively, D is TRBD1 (5 bases). The CDR3 is 11 residues long. Germline lookup yields CDR1 MNHEY and CDR2 SVGAGI. V was pared by 7 bases and J by 11 bases, with 14 bases between. This chain's CDR3 is CASNFDGGYTF. The CDR3 DNA reads TGTGCCAGCAACTTTGACGGGGGTTACACCTTC.

The J gene is TRBJ1-1, the V gene TRBV19, with no clear D. V dropped 1 base and J dropped 1 base, with 10 bases sitting between them. The germline gives CDR1 LNHDA, CDR2 SQIVND (reference sequence). The CDR3 has 15 amino acids. The CDR3 sequence is CASSIVGVSNTEAFF. The CDR3 DNA sequence: TGTGCCAGTAGTATAGTTGGGGTGTCGAACACTGAAGCTTTCTTT.

V is TRBV5-1 and J is TRBJ2-3; D is undetermined. This CDR3 comprises 14 residues. V dropped 3 bases and J dropped 3 bases, with 11 bases sitting between them. Germline lookup yields CDR1 SGHRS and CDR2 YFSETQ. The CDR3 here is CASSSTRLTDTQYF. CDR3 nucleotide sequence: TGCGCCAGCAGCTCCACTCGGCTGACAGATACGCAGTATTTT.

The CDR3 DNA sequence: TGTGCCAGCAGCCAAGACCCTACAGGATACTATGGCTACACCTTC. It specifies CASSQDPTGYYGYTF. V is TRBV3-1 (or the pseudogene TRBV3-2) and J is TRBJ1-2, with D tentatively TRBD1 (5 bases). CDR1 is LGHDT, CDR2 YNNKEL, per germline (reference sequence). The CDR3 has 15 amino acids. V was trimmed by 0 bases and J by 3 bases, leaving 11 bases between them.

The V and J genes are TRBV2 and TRBJ2-5; no clear D. Between the trimmed V and J ends, which lost 4 bases and 0 bases, there was a span of 12 bases. CDR1 and CDR2 from the germline V gene are SNHLY and FYNNEI. The CDR3 consists of 15 residues. DNA of the CDR3: TGTGCCAGCAGTGGCCAGACCATTCACCAAGAGACCCAGTACTTC. This encodes CASSGQTIHQETQYF.

The chain links TRBV28 to TRBJ1-2; TRBD1 might be the D (5 bases). The CDR3 runs 15 residues. CDR1 is MDHEN, CDR2 SYDVKM, per germline. The V gene lost 3 bases and the J gene lost 6 bases, with 17 bases spanning the gap. CDR3 residues: CASSLQGGAQHGYTF. CDR3 coding DNA: TGTGCCAGCAGTTTGCAGGGAGGGGCGCAACATGGCTACACCTTC.

The genes are TRBV7-2 and TRBJ1-4, with 8 bases lining up with TRBD1. The CDR3 sequence is 15 residues long. Germline CDR1 SGHTA, CDR2 FQGNSA. V lost 5 bases to trimming and J lost 7 bases; unmatched junction nucleotides: 9. The CDR3 loop reads CASSHSPGGTEKLFF. The CDR3 region has the DNA TGTGCCAGCAGCCACAGTCCAGGGGGCACTGAAAAACTGTTTTTT.

The rearrangement links TRBV24-1 to TRBJ2-1; 7 positions agree with TRBD1. This CDR3 has 14 residues. Germline loops: CDR1 KGHDR, CDR2 SFDVKD. With 7 bases clipped from V and 0 bases from J, the junction kept 2 bases outside the gene matches. The chain's CDR3 is CATRGDSSYNEQFF. CDR3 sequence (DNA): TGTGCCACCAGAGGGGACAGCTCCTACAATGAGCAGTTCTTC.

The chain joins TRBV3-1 (or the pseudogene TRBV3-2) to TRBJ2-3; possible D gene TRBD1, 6 bases. Trimming pared 3 bases from V and 6 bases from J, leaving 13 bases between. The CDR3 contains 14 residues. From germline, CDR1 is LGHDT and CDR2 YNNKEL (reference sequence). CDR3 nucleotide sequence: TGTGCCAGCAGCCATAAAGGGGGATTCGATACGCAGTATTTT. It specifies CASSHKGGFDTQYF.

CDR3 sequence reads: CASSLGGMAEETQYF. DNA for the CDR3: TGTGCCAGCAGCTTAGGGGGCATGGCAGAAGAGACCCAGTACTTC. The chain couples TRBV7-9 to TRBJ2-5; D is perhaps TRBD1 (5 bases). The CDR3 is made up of 15 amino acids. V dropped 1 base and J dropped 3 bases, with 12 bases sitting between them. The V gene's germline CDR1 is SEHNR and CDR2 FQNEAQ (reference sequence).

This chain connects TRBV7-9 to TRBJ1-1; D gene unclear. V lost 1 base and J lost 1, with 7 bases in between. The length of the CDR3 is 14 residues. The germline V gene encodes CDR1 SEHNR and CDR2 FQNEAQ (reference sequence). The CDR3 spells CASSLETENTEAFF. CDR3 in DNA: TGTGCCAGCAGCTTAGAAACAGAGAACACTGAAGCTTTCTTT. The full variable domain, with the rest looked up from reference TRBV7-9 and TRBJ1-1, is DTGVSQNPRHKITKRGQNVTFRCDPISEHNRLYWYRQTLGQGPEFLTYFQNEAQLEKSRLLSDRFSAERPKGSFSTLEIQRTEQGDSAMYLCASSLETENTEAFFGQGTRLTVV.

The gene calls are TRBV19 and TRBJ2-3; 9 bases match TRBD2. V trimming: 8 bases; J trimming: 1 base; junction bases outside the gene matches: 7. CDR1 is LNHDA, CDR2 SQIVND, per germline (reference sequence). The length of the CDR3 is 15 residues. CDR3 amino acids: CASRRLAAGTDTQYF. As DNA, the CDR3 is TGTGCCAGTCGTAGACTAGCGGCCGGCACAGATACGCAGTATTTT.

This chain joins TRBV3-1 (or the pseudogene TRBV3-2) and TRBJ1-1; the D is unclear. The CDR3 covers 15 residues. Germline CDR1 and CDR2: LGHDT and YNNKEL (reference sequence). V shed 3 bases and J shed 4 bases, with 15 bases lying between them. Here the CDR3 DNA reads TGTGCCAGCAGCCACCACGGTGTGGTTGGCACTGAAGCTTTCTTT. Its protein product is CASSHHGVVGTEAFF.